This TCR beta chain stems from a study of blood T cell repertoires in COVID-19. Study details: Researchers got acute and convalescent COVID-19 samples from the United States, Italy and Spain.

Study processing details: Estimation of nucleated cell counts relied on the amplification of reference gene primers. Produced via immunoSEQ multiplex PCR; TCRdb's table is partial and in-frame only. For V, J and clone size, that table is used; D and trimming come from the DNA. The sample carries around 300,000 clones, about nine tenths recorded once. The CDR3 has 15 amino acids. The V gene's germline CDR1 is MNHEY and CDR2 SMNVEV (reference sequence). J gave up 6 bases and V 5 bases, and 7 bases lay outside the gene matches. In Seattle, patients joined the study during active infection and were tracked longitudinally.

The sequenced material came from peripheral blood. V usage is TRBV27 and J usage is TRBJ2-1, with 10 bases fitting TRBD1. This clonotype was sampled from a woman aged 25 to 45 with COVID-19, enrolled during active disease. Written as DNA, the CDR3 is TGTGCCAGCAGTCCCTCCCGGACAGGGGGCAATGAGCAGTTCTTC. Translating it yields CASSPSRTGGNEQFF.